The entry below gives a single TCR beta chain sequence along with its context. This record belongs to a study of glioma-infiltrating T cells after dendritic cell vaccination. Amplification used 60 V beta primers and 13 J beta primers. Generated by immunoSEQ multiplex PCR, the TCRdb table keeps only in-frame clones and is missing some. Seen here are some 110,000 clones, 90% observed once, and the top ten hold over 2.5%. Time point noted: after dendritic cell vaccination, including at tumor progression/relapse. Germline V gene sequence: CDR1 LNHDA, CDR2 SQIVND (reference sequence). V was clipped by 4 bases and J by 4 bases; unmatched bases: 9. The CDR3 is 16 amino acids.

The sequence derives from a human donor with glioblastoma. The sample was blood, taken after dendritic cell vaccination. The chain is built from TRBV19 and TRBJ1-5; 8 bases match TRBD1. The CDR3 protein is CASSSTLDRVNQPQHF. In DNA form, the CDR3 reads TGTGCCAGTAGTAGCACCCTGGACAGGGTAAATCAGCCCCAGCATTTT.